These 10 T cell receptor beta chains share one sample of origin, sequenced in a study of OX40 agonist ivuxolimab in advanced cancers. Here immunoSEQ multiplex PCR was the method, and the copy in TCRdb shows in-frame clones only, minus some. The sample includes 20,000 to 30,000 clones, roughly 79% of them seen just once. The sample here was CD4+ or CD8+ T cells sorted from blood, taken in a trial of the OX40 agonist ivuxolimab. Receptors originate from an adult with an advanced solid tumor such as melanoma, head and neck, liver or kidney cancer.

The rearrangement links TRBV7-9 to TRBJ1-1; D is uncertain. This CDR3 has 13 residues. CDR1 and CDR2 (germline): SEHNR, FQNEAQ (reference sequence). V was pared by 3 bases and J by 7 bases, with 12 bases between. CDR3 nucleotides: TGTGCCAGCAGCTTCACGGGGTACAATGAAGCTTTCTTT. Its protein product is CASSFTGYNEAFF. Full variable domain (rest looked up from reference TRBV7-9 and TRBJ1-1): DTGVSQNPRHKITKRGQNVTFRCDPISEHNRLYWYRQTLGQGPEFLTYFQNEAQLEKSRLLSDRFSAERPKGSFSTLEIQRTEQGDSAMYLCASSFTGYNEAFFGQGTRLTVV.

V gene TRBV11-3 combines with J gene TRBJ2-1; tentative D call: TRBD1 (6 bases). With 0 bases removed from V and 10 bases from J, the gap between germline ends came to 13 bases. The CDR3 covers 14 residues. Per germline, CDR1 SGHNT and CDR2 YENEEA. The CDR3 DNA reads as TGTGCCAGCAGCTTAGATCCAGGGGTAGAGGAGCAGTTCTTC. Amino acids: CASSLDPGVEEQFF.

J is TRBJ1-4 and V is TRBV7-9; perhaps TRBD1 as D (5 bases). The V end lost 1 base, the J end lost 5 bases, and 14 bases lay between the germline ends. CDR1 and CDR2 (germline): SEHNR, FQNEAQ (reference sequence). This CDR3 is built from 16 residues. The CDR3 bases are TGTGCCAGCAGCTTAGGTGGGCGGCAGGGAAATGAAAAACTGTTTTTT. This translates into CASSLGGRQGNEKLFF.

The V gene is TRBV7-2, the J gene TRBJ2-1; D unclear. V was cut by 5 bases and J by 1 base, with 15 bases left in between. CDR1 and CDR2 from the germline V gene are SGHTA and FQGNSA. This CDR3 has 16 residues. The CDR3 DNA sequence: TGTGCCAGCAGCCCCCGGGTGGGCGGATCCTACAATGAGCAGTTCTTC. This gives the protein CASSPRVGGSYNEQFF.

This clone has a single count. The CDR3 region is CASSYGQRGETEAFF. CDR3 in DNA: TGCGCCAGCAGCTACGGACAGAGAGGGGAGACTGAAGCTTTCTTT. The V and J genes are TRBV5-1 and TRBJ1-1, with D possibly matching TRBD1 (6 bases). Per the germline V gene, CDR1 is SGHRS and CDR2 is YFSETQ. Trimming removed 3 bases from V and 5 bases from J, with 17 bases in between. The CDR3 spans 15 residues.

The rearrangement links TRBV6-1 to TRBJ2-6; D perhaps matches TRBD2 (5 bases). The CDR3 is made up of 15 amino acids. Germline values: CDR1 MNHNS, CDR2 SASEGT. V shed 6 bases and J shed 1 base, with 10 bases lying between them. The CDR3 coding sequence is TGTGCCAGCAGCGGAGGCAGTTCTGGGGCCAACGTCCTGACTTTC. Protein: CASSGGSSGANVLTF.

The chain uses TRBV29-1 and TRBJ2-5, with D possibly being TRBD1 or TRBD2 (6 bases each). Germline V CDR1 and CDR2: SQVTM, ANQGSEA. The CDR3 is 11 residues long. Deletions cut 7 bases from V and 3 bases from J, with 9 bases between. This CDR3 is CSAGGEETQYF. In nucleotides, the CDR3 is TGCAGCGCCGGGGGCGAAGAGACCCAGTACTTC.

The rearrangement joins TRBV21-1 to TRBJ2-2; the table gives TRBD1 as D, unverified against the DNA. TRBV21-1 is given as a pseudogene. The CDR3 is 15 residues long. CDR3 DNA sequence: TGTGCCAGCAGCGAGAGGGCCAGGGGGACCGGGGAGCTGTTTTTT. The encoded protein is CASSERARGTGELFF.

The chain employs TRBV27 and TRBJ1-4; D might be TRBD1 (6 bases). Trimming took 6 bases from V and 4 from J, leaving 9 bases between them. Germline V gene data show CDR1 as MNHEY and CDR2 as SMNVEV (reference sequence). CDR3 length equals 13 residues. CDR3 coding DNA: TGTGCCAGCAGGGACAGCTATAATGAAAAACTGTTTTTT. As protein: CASRDSYNEKLFF.

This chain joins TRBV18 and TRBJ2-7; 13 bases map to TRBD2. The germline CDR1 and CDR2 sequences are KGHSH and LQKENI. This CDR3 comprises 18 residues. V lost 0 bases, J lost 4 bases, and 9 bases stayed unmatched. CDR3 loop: CASSPPVTSGRARYEQYF. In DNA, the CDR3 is TGTGCCAGCTCACCACCGGTCACTAGCGGGAGGGCCCGGTACGAGCAGTACTTC.